This T cell receptor beta chain emerged from a study of identical twins. General observations from the study: These conclusions were based on statistical analysis (cross-sectional, not following the same donors). Zero-insertion analyses might be partly confounded by invariant T cells like MAIT and iNKT. Memory repertoires showed no such pattern, whereas abundant cord blood beta clonotypes carried fewer insertions.

TCRdb redid the calling of the 5' RACE reads with MiXCR, one entry per CDR3 protein. The sample includes about 220,000 distinct CDR3 sequences, 6.5% seen only once; the top ten take approximately 14%. Germline V lookup: CDR1 MNHNS, CDR2 SASEGT. The V end lost 5 bases, the J end lost 4 bases, and 17 bases lay between the germline ends. This CDR3 comprises 15 residues. A note on this clonotype: Its target is unknown.

These data were also filed under a second study, of T cells expressing NK-cell markers. Turning to that study: Restriction of the sorted population to alpha-beta TCR T cells was achieved in several experiments with an anti-gamma-delta TCR antibody.

V usage is TRBV6-1 and J usage is TRBJ2-5; tentatively, D is TRBD1 or TRBD2 (5 bases each). Input material: CD8+ T cells sorted from blood. The receptor was isolated from a woman between 18 and 29 years old in good health. In DNA, the CDR3 is TGTGCCAGCAGTCCCGGGACCCAGGGTTCAGAGACCCAGTACTTC. Translation gives CASSPGTQGSETQYF.